This T cell receptor (beta chain) was sequenced during a study of T cells after yellow fever vaccination. At the level of the study: Fractions of limited cellularity were prepared by means of SMART-Seq v4 Ultra Low Input. Overall study results and limits: Abundant contaminating clonotypes from the bulk population could appear in FACS-sorted repertoires. A minor fraction of clonotypes spanned both CD4 and CD8 compartments.

Researchers made TCR cDNA using 5'RACE template switching, and this step added a universal primer site and UMIs. TCRdb ran MiXCR on the 5' RACE reads and lists one entry per CDR3 protein. This table holds 50,000 or so distinct CDR3 sequences, roughly 6.9% found once. The CDR3 loop spans 15 amino acids. With 6 bases removed from V and 6 bases from J, the gap between germline ends came to 18 bases. This clonotype was observed a handful of times. Its antigen is unidentified. The TCR was taken from a man aged 18 to 29 who received the YFV17D yellow fever vaccine. This sequence joins TRBV12-3 or TRBV12-4 and TRBJ1-5; D remains ambiguous. Here the sequenced sample was CD8+ T cells sorted from PBMCs, taken on the day of the first yellow fever vaccination. This chain's CDR3 is CASSSLGMEGQPQHF. The CDR3 nucleotides are TGTGCCAGCAGCAGCCTGGGGATGGAGGGTCAGCCCCAGCATTTT.